This TCR beta chain appears in the sequencing data of a study of identical twins. Study-level results: Out-of-frame TCR alpha sharing in monozygotic twins exceeded recombination model predictions. A cross-sectional statistical analysis, not follow-up of the same donors, supported the conclusions.

Carrying unique molecular identifiers, the cDNA also gained a universal primer site through template switching. TCRdb re-called the 5' RACE reads through MiXCR, storing one row per CDR3 protein. The sample has approximately 630,000 distinct CDR3 sequences, about 7% seen once. CDR1 ENHRY and CDR2 SYGVKD come from the germline V gene. Losses at the gene ends were 10 bases for V and 1 base for J; bases not matched to a gene: 8. The CDR3 is 14 residues long. Ten or more counts support this clonotype. Its antigen is undetermined. The sample was also reused in another study, on yellow fever vaccine responses in identical twins.

The TCR comes from a woman aged 18 to 35 in good health. The specimen was PBMCs. The rearrangement links TRBV10-3 to TRBJ2-5; the match to TRBD2 covers 8 bases. CDR3 DNA sequence: TGTGCCACCAATCCAGCGGGGGTCCAAGAGACCCAGTACTTC. Its translation is CATNPAGVQETQYF.